The rows below give T cell receptor beta chains drawn from one sample of a study of CD8 T cells in Susac syndrome. TCRdb ran MiXCR on the immunoSEQ multiplex PCR reads and lists one entry per CDR3 protein. The sample lists approximately 140,000 distinct CDR3 sequences, about 93% occurring once. The specimen was CD8+ T cells from PBMCs. The source is a human donor in good health. Each CDR3 is given without its conserved first and last residue. Where a row states a size, it is once, few, many or the class of an expanded clone; other rows omit it.

CDR3aa,abundance,j_gene,len,v_gene
ASSSRREGRSEQF,NA,TRBJ2-1,13,TRBV11-1
ASSPILAASYNEQF,once,TRBJ2-1,14,TRBV27
ASSLAGAVEAF,NA,TRBJ1-1,11,TRBV5-1
ASSRVTNTEAF,NA,TRBJ1-1,11,TRBV27
AWAGGTGDEQY,NA,TRBJ2-7,11,TRBV30
SAQGGSDTAELF,NA,TRBJ2-2,12,TRBV20-1
ASSSDTYGYT,NA,TRBJ1-2,10,TRBV5-6
ASGSTGSDTQY,NA,TRBJ2-3,11,TRBV12-5
ASSQAQITDTQY,NA,TRBJ2-3,12,TRBV3-1
ASSQIPSGWYEQY,NA,TRBJ2-7,13,TRBV4-1
ASSQLKGPDSYNEQF,NA,TRBJ2-1,15,TRBV14
ASSLVAGGGDIQY,NA,TRBJ2-4,13,TRBV5-6
AYIGVTNEQY,NA,TRBJ2-7,10,TRBV30
ASKKIGWLAENRGEQY,NA,TRBJ2-7,16,TRBV2
SVEGAGGNYEQY,once,TRBJ2-7,12,TRBV29-1
ASTTGRLAGHTDTQY,NA,TRBJ2-3,15,TRBV28
ASSPGPRDEQF,once,TRBJ2-1,11,TRBV27
ASSPGRGGGSNQPQH,once,TRBJ1-5,15,TRBV27
ASSLYIEDSSYEQY,NA,TRBJ2-7,14,TRBV27
ASSGESNRRRSYNEQF,NA,TRBJ2-1,16,TRBV25-1
SVEGSNTGELF,NA,TRBJ2-2,11,TRBV29-1
ASSAYLSYNEQF,NA,TRBJ2-1,12,TRBV4-2
ASRLAPTYNEQF,NA,TRBJ2-1,12,TRBV7-9
ASSTLAGGGTSTDTQY,once,TRBJ2-3,16,TRBV4-2
ASSLGLASVRNEQF,once,TRBJ2-1,14,TRBV27
ASSVGLAGDEQY,few,TRBJ2-7,12,TRBV9
ASRLNPGHQETQY,NA,TRBJ2-5,13,TRBV28
SVEWDPPGVDEQF,NA,TRBJ2-1,13,TRBV29-1
ASSLWDYNEQF,NA,TRBJ2-1,11,TRBV6-2/TRBV6-3
ASSRDSLGPQH,NA,TRBJ1-5,11,TRBV27
ASDSGNQETQY,NA,TRBJ2-5,11,TRBV5-6
ASISGIGELF,NA,TRBJ2-2,10,TRBV6-2/TRBV6-3
ASSFRGERAYEQY,NA,TRBJ2-7,13,TRBV28
ASSLRTGTNEKLF,NA,TRBJ1-4,13,TRBV13
ASTPGTSGYNEQF,NA,TRBJ2-1,13,TRBV6-5
ASSTWTELSEQY,NA,TRBJ2-7,12,TRBV11-1
SAPPSDRTYEQY,NA,TRBJ2-7,12,TRBV20-1
ASSVAAGEGYEQY,once,TRBJ2-7,13,TRBV9
ASSLDRERTIY,NA,TRBJ1-3,11,TRBV7-9
ASSSRLRYEQY,NA,TRBJ2-7,11,TRBV7-2
ATSRVGQPQH,NA,TRBJ1-5,10,TRBV15
ASSLGEVAEAF,NA,TRBJ1-1,11,TRBV11-3